Below are 20 T cell receptor beta chains sequenced from a single sample in a study of T-cell reconstitution after alpha-beta-depleted transplantation in children. Preparation of the TCRbeta library involved a method that used unique molecular identifiers. MiXCR was run by TCRdb on the PCR reads, yielding one entry per CDR3 protein. This table holds around 400,000 distinct CDR3 sequences, under 13% found once. The material was PBMCs from the stem cell graft donor, obtained from the stem cell graft. These TCRs come from a human donor who donated a stem cell graft to a child with acute myeloid leukemia.

This chain links TRBV5-1 with TRBJ2-2; D call uncertain. Germline assignment: CDR1 SGHRS and CDR2 YFSETQ. V dropped 0 bases and J dropped 6 bases, with 9 bases sitting between them. This CDR3 is built from 14 residues. The CDR3, as DNA: TGCGCCAGCAGCTTGGATCGGCAGGCCGGGGAGCTGTTTTTT. As protein: CASSLDRQAGELFF.

V and J are TRBV6-1 and TRBJ2-5; D might be TRBD1 (6 bases). The V and J ends lost 6 bases and 4 bases respectively, with 12 bases between them. Germline V CDR1 and CDR2: MNHNS, SASEGT. The CDR3 contains 13 residues. Here the CDR3 DNA reads TGTGCCAGCAGCAGGGGTTTCCGAGAGACCCAGTACTTC. Its protein is CASSRGFRETQYF.

There are a few counts of this clonotype. V gene TRBV7-9 combines with J gene TRBJ2-7, with a weak D call TRBD1 (6 bases). Looked up from germline, CDR1 is SEHNR and CDR2 is FQNEAQ (reference sequence). The V gene lost 4 bases and the J gene lost 0 bases, with 10 bases spanning the gap. The CDR3 runs 14 residues. As DNA, the CDR3 is TGTGCCAGCAGCTCTGGACAGTACTCCTACGAGCAGTACTTC. Translation: CASSSGQYSYEQYF.

Worth noting for this clonotype: One end of the junction does not line up with germline, which may come from a read error. The genes are TRBV3-1 and TRBJ2-3, with TRBD2 matching over 11 bases. The germline gives CDR1 LGHDT, CDR2 YNNKEL (reference sequence). The CDR3 runs to 19 residues. The DNA for the CDR3 is TGTGCCAGCAGCCAAGTTCCCGGGACTAGCGGCGGCTGGACAGGTACGCAGTATTTT. Translated: CASSQVPGTSGGWTGTQYF.

The V and J genes are TRBV5-1 and TRBJ1-1, with D uncertain. V was trimmed by 0 bases and J by 1 base, leaving 13 bases between them. The CDR3 length is 16 residues. The germline gives CDR1 SGHRS, CDR2 YFSETQ. The CDR3 sequence is CASSLGSIGSNTEAFF. The CDR3 DNA sequence: TGCGCCAGCAGCTTGGGATCGATAGGCTCGAACACTGAAGCTTTCTTT. Full variable domain (remainder filled in from reference TRBV5-1 and TRBJ1-1): KAGVTQTPRYLIKTRGQQVTLSCSPISGHRSVSWYQQTPGQGLQFLFEYFSETQRNKGNFPGRFSGRQFSNSRSEMNVSTLELGDSALYLCASSLGSIGSNTEAFFGQGTRLTVV.

This clonotype has ten or more counts. This chain links TRBV6-5 with TRBJ2-7; unclear D gene. This CDR3 has 13 residues. The V end lost 2 bases, the J end lost 0 bases, and 5 bases lay between the germline ends. CDR1 is MNHEY, CDR2 SVGAGI, per germline. CDR3: CASSYKVSYEQYF. The CDR3 DNA follows: TGTGCCAGCAGTTACAAGGTCTCCTACGAGCAGTACTTC.

As concerns this clonotype: With a much larger clone just one base away, this may be a read error. J is TRBJ1-4 and V is TRBV10-3; D gene ambiguous. The V gene's germline CDR1 is ENHRY and CDR2 SYGVKD. V was shortened by 4 bases and J by 5 bases, with 8 bases between the two germline ends. This CDR3 is built from 13 residues. The CDR3 region has the DNA TGTGCCATCAGTGGGCCGGAGAATGAAAAACTGTTTTTT. Its translation: CAISGPENEKLFF.

In this sample, this clonotype turned up a few times. In nucleotides, the CDR3 is TGTGCCAGCAGCGTACACAGGGTTGCCACTGAAGCTTTCTTT. This gives the protein CASSVHRVATEAFF. The rearrangement joins TRBV5-6 to TRBJ1-1, with a tentative D call TRBD1 (6 bases). CDR3 size: 14 residues. Trimming left V 4 bases short and J 4 bases short, with 14 bases between. The germline V gene has CDR1 SGHDT and CDR2 YYEEEE. Full variable domain (missing parts from reference TRBV5-6 and TRBJ1-1): DAGVTQSPTHLIKTRGQQVTLRCSPKSGHDTVSWYQQALGQGPQFIFQYYEEEERQRGNFPDRFSGHQFPNYSSELNVNALLLGDSALYLCASSVHRVATEAFFGQGTRLTVV.

This clonotype was recorded a few times. The chain has TRBV7-2 and TRBJ1-1; 8 bases map to TRBD1. Looked up from germline, CDR1 is SGHTA and CDR2 is FQGNSA. The CDR3 covers 14 residues. The junction had 2 bases not matched to a gene; V was cut back by 5 bases and J by 0 bases. CDR3 bases: TGTGCCAGCAGCCAGGGGGCCATGAACACTGAAGCTTTCTTT. The encoded protein is CASSQGAMNTEAFF.

This sequence joins TRBV7-2 and TRBJ2-5, with TRBD2 matching over 11 bases. The CDR3 has 14 residues. Per the germline V gene, CDR1 is SGHTA and CDR2 is FQGNSA. J lost 4 bases, V lost 5 bases, and 3 bases had no gene match. As DNA, the CDR3 is TGTGCCAGCAGCAAAACTAGCGGGGGAGAGACCCAGTACTTC. Translating gives CASSKTSGGETQYF.

This clonotype was seen repeatedly, ten times or more. This sequence joins TRBV15 and TRBJ2-3; weak D call: TRBD2 (6 bases). The CDR3 extends over 16 amino acids. CDR1 LNHNV and CDR2 YYDKDF come from the germline V gene (reference sequence). V lost 3 bases, J lost 1 base, and 14 bases lay in between. Written as DNA, the CDR3 is TGTGCCACCAGCAGGCAACCCAGCGGGCGCACAGATACGCAGTATTTT. This sequence encodes CATSRQPSGRTDTQYF.

This chain joins TRBV7-2 and TRBJ2-3, with 7 bases identical to TRBD1. Trimming at V came to 4 bases and at J to 12 bases, leaving 13 bases not matched to a gene. This CDR3 region has 14 residues. Per the germline V gene, CDR1 is SGHTA and CDR2 is FQGNSA. For the CDR3, the DNA is TGTGCCAGCAGCTCACAAACACAGGGGCCCCGACAGTATTTT. This codes for CASSSQTQGPRQYF.

The table lists this clonotype with a few counts. This chain joins TRBV20-1 and TRBJ2-3; a weak D match, TRBD2 (6 bases). Per the germline V gene, CDR1 is DFQATT and CDR2 is SNEGSKA (reference sequence). V dropped 3 bases and J dropped 1 base, with 8 bases sitting between them. The CDR3 has 13 residues. CDR3 sequence reads: CSARRGRTDTQYF. In DNA form, the CDR3 reads TGCAGTGCTAGGCGGGGCCGCACAGATACGCAGTATTTT.

Here the CDR3 reads CASSPTSGRSDEQFF. CDR3 coding DNA: TGCGCCAGCAGCCCGACTAGCGGGAGGAGTGATGAGCAGTTCTTC. V and J are TRBV4-1 and TRBJ2-1, with 13 bases matching TRBD2. The CDR3 sequence is 15 residues long. Germline values: CDR1 MGHRA, CDR2 YSYEKL. V trimming: 4 bases; J trimming: 8 bases; junction bases outside the gene matches: 5.

The sample holds a few counts of this clonotype. The gene calls are TRBV21-1 and TRBJ2-5; the table names TRBD1, a call not compared with the DNA. TRBV21-1 is flagged as a pseudogene. This CDR3 has 14 amino acids. The CDR3 coding sequence is TGTGCCAGCAGCGTACCGACAGGCCAAGAGACCCAGTACTTC. It yields the protein CASSVPTGQETQYF.

This clonotype was detected only a few times. This rearrangement joins TRBV20-1 to TRBJ2-4; TRBD1 might be the D (5 bases). CDR3 length equals 15 residues. Germline V gene data show CDR1 as DFQATT and CDR2 as SNEGSKA (reference sequence). V was clipped by 1 base and J by 3 bases, with 13 bases between them. CDR3 sequence: CSARAGNFGKNIQYF. The DNA of the CDR3 is TGCAGTGCTAGAGCAGGGAACTTCGGCAAAAACATTCAGTACTTC.

This rearrangement joins TRBV2 to TRBJ2-5, with TRBD2 as a possible D gene (5 bases). Germline CDR1 SNHLY, CDR2 FYNNEI. The V gene lost 5 bases and the J gene lost 10 bases, with 14 bases spanning the gap. The CDR3 extends over 12 amino acids. In DNA, the CDR3 is TGTGCCAGCAGTTACGACACGGGGATCCAGTACTTC. Protein sequence: CASSYDTGIQYF.

This clonotype was seen a handful of times. The J gene is TRBJ2-7, the V gene TRBV20-1, with D perhaps matching TRBD1 (5 bases). The CDR3 spans 13 residues. The germline V gene has CDR1 DFQATT and CDR2 SNEGSKA (reference sequence). Trimming shortened V by 2 bases and J by 4 bases, and 12 bases separated the two germline ends. Written as DNA, the CDR3 is TGCAGTGCTAGATCCCCCGACAGTTACGAGCAGTACTTC. This translates into CSARSPDSYEQYF.

The gene calls are TRBV7-2 and TRBJ1-1; weak D call: TRBD1 (5 bases). V lost 5 bases and J 0 bases, leaving 10 bases between the germline ends. Germline V gene sequence: CDR1 SGHTA, CDR2 FQGNSA. CDR3 length equals 14 residues. CDR3 loop: CASSKDSVNTEAFF. In DNA, the CDR3 is TGTGCCAGCAGCAAAGACAGCGTGAACACTGAAGCTTTCTTT. The variable domain in full, with the rest retrieved from reference TRBV7-2 and TRBJ1-1, is GAGVSQSPSNKVTEKGKDVELRCDPISGHTALYWYRQSLGQGLEFLIYFQGNSAPDKSGLPSDRFSAERTGGSVSTLTIQRTQQEDSAVYLCASSKDSVNTEAFFGQGTRLTVV.

This rearrangement joins TRBV20-1 to TRBJ2-5; 9 bases are shared with TRBD1. Looked up from germline, CDR1 is DFQATT and CDR2 is SNEGSKA (reference sequence). This CDR3 has 17 residues. Trimming took 3 bases from V and 4 from J; bases not matched to a gene: 15. The CDR3 here is CSASGGTGTGSGETQYF. The CDR3 bases are TGCAGTGCTAGCGGGGGGACCGGGACAGGGTCTGGAGAGACCCAGTACTTC.